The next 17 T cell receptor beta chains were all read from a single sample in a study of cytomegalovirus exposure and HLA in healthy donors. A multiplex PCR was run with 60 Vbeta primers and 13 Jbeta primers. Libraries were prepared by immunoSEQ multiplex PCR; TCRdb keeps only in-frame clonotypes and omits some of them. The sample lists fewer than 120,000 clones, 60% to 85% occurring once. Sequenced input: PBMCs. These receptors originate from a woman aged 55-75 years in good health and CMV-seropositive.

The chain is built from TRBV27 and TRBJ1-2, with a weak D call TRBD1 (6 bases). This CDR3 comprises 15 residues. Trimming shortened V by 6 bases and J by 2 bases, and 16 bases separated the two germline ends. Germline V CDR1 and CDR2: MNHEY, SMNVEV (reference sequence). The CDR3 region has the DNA TGTGCCAGCAGGGACTGGGGGCGGGGGAACTATGGCTACACCTTC. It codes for CASRDWGRGNYGYTF.

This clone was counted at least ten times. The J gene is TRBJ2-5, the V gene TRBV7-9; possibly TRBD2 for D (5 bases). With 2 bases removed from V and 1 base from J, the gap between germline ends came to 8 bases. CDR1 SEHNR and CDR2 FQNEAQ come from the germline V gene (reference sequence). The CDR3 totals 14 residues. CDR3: CASSLLGLQETQYF. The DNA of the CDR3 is TGTGCCAGCAGCTTACTCGGACTCCAAGAGACCCAGTACTTC.

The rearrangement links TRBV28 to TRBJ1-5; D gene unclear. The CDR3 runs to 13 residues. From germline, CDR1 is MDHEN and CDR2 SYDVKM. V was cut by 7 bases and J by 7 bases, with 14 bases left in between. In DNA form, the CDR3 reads TGTGCCAGCAAAAAGGCCGGGAAACAGCCCCAGCATTTT. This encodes CASKKAGKQPQHF.

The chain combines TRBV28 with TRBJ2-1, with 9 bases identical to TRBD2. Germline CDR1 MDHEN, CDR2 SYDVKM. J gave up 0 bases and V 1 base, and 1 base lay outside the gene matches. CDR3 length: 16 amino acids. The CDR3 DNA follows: TGTGCCAGCAGTTTATATAGCGGGAGCTCCTACAATGAGCAGTTCTTC. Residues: CASSLYSGSSYNEQFF.

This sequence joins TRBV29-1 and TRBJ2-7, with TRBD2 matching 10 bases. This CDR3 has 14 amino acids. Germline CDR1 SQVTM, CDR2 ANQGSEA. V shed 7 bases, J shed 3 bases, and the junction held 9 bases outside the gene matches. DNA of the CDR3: TGCAGCGCAACCCCAGTAGCGGGAGGCTACGAGCAGTACTTC. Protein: CSATPVAGGYEQYF.

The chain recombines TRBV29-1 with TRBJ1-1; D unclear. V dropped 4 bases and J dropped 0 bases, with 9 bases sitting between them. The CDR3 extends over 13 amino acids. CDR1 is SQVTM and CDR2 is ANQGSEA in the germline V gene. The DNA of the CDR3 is TGCAGCGTTGTTGGGAGTATGAACACTGAAGCTTTCTTT. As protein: CSVVGSMNTEAFF.

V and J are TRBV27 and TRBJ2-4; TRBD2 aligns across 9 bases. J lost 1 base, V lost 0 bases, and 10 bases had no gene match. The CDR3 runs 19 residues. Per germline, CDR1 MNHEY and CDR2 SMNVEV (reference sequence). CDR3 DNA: TGTGCCAGCAGTTTATCTCCTAGCGGGACCGTCATGGCCAAAAACATTCAGTACTTC. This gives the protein CASSLSPSGTVMAKNIQYF.

CDR3: CASSIALSGTLSYEQYF. Written as DNA, the CDR3 is TGTGCCAGTAGTATAGCTCTTTCCGGGACACTCTCCTACGAGCAGTACTTC. This sequence joins TRBV19 and TRBJ2-7; TRBD1 might be the D (6 bases). Trimming took off 1 base at V and 0 bases at J, with 16 bases between the two ends. From germline, CDR1 is LNHDA and CDR2 SQIVND (reference sequence). The CDR3 sequence is 17 residues long.

The CDR3 coding sequence is TGCGCCAGCAGCCTGGGGGGACAGGGATTCGGCTACACCTTC. Protein sequence: CASSLGGQGFGYTF. This chain joins TRBV5-1 and TRBJ1-2; TRBD1 matches at 9 bases. Germline trimming cut 4 bases from V and 8 bases from J; bases unmatched to any gene: 9. The CDR3 extends over 14 amino acids. The germline V gene encodes CDR1 SGHRS and CDR2 YFSETQ.

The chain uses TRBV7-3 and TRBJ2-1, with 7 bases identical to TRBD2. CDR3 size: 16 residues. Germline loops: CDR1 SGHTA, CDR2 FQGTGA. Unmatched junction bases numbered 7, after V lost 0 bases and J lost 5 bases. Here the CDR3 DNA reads TGTGCCAGCAGCTTAACGTTCGGTACTAGCGACAATGAGCAGTTCTTC. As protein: CASSLTFGTSDNEQFF. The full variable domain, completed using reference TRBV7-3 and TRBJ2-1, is GAGVSQTPSNKVTEKGKYVELRCDPISGHTALYWYRQSLGQGPEFLIYFQGTGAADDSGLPNDRFFAVRPEGSVSTLKIQRTERGDSAVYLCASSLTFGTSDNEQFFGPGTRLTVL.

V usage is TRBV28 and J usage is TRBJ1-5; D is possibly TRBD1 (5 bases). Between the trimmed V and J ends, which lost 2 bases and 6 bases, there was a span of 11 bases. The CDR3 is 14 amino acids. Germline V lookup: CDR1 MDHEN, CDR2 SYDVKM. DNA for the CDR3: TGTGCCAGCAGTTTAGCCCAGGGATCTCAGCCCCAGCATTTT. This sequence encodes CASSLAQGSQPQHF.

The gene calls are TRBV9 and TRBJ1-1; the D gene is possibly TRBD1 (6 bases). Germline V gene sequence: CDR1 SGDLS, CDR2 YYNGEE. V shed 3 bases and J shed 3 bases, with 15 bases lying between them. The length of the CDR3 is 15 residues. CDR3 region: CASSGENRVDTEAFF. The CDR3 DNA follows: TGTGCCAGCAGCGGGGAAAACAGGGTTGACACTGAAGCTTTCTTT.

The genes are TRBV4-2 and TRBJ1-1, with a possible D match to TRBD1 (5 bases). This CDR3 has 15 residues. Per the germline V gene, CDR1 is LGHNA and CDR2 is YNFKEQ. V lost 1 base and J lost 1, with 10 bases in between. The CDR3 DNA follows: TGTGCCAGCAGCCAAGGGGTCAGGGAGAACACTGAAGCTTTCTTT. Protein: CASSQGVRENTEAFF.

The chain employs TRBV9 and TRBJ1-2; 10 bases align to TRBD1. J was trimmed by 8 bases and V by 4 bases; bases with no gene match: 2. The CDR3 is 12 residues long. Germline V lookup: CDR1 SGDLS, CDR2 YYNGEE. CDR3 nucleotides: TGTGCCAGCAGCCCGGGACAGGGGGGCTACACCTTC. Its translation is CASSPGQGGYTF.

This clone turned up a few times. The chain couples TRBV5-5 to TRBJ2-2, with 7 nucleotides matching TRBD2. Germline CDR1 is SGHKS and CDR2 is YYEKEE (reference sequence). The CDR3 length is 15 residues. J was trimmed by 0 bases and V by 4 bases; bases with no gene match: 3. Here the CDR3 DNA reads TGTGCCAGCAGCCTTGGACTAGCGAACACCGGGGAGCTGTTTTTT. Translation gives CASSLGLANTGELFF.

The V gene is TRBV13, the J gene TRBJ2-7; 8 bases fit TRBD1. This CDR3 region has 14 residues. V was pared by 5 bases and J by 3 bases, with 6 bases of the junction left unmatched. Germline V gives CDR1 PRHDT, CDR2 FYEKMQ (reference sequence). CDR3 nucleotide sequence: TGTGCCAGCAGCCCACTAGGACAGGGCTACGAGCAGTACTTC. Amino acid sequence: CASSPLGQGYEQYF.

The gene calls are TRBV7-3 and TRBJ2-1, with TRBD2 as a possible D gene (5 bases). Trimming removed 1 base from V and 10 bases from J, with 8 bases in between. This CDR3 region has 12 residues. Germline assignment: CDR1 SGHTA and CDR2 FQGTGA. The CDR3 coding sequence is TGTGCCAGCAGCTTAATAGGCGGGGAGCAGTTCTTC. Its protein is CASSLIGGEQFF.